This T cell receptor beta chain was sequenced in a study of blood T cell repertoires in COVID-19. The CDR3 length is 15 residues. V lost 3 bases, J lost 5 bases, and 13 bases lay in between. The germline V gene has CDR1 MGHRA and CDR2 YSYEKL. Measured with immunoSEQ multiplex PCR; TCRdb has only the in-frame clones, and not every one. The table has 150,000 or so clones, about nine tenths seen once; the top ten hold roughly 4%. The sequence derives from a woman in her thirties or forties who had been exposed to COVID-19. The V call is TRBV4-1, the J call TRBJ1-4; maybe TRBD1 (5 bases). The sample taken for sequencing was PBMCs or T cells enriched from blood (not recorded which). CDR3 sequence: CASSQERQKNEKLFF. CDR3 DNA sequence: TGCGCCAGCAGCCAGGAAAGACAGAAGAATGAAAAACTGTTTTTT.